This TCR beta chain appears in the sequencing data of a study of T cell changes during pregnancy in multiple sclerosis. Profiling relied on immunoSEQ multiplex PCR, and the TCRdb table lists in-frame clones only, not all of them. The sample gives roughly 80,000 clones, about 92% of which show up once; around 2.6% is in the top ten. The V and J ends lost 2 bases and 2 bases respectively, with 13 bases between them. The CDR3 is made up of 15 amino acids. CDR1 and CDR2 (germline): MNHEY, SVGAGI. This sequence originates from a female donor in good health, enrolled as a control in a pregnancy study. This rearrangement joins TRBV6-5 to TRBJ2-7; no reliable D call. The sequenced sample was peripheral blood, obtained after pregnancy. CDR3 DNA: TGTGCCAGCAGTTACGTACCGGTACCAACCTACGAGCAGTACTTC. The encoded protein is CASSYVPVPTYEQYF.